This T cell receptor (beta chain) was identified during a study of T cells in Graves' hyperthyroidism and ophthalmopathy. Points from the study as a whole: Blood held most thyroid clonotypes expanded above 0.001 frequency.

There were TCR beta CDR3 regions amplified from RNA transcripts. Primed by the HTBI set, a first-round RT-PCR was run on the TCR CDR3. MiXCR, run by TCRdb on the multiplex PCR reads, gives a single entry per CDR3 protein. The top ten hold 25% to 30% of the sample, which has around 500,000 distinct CDR3 sequences, around 16% seen once. Each 10 ml fresh peripheral blood draw supplied the PBMCs. J lost 6 bases, V lost 6 bases, and 2 bases had no gene match. Germline CDR1 is SNHLY and CDR2 is FYNNEI. The CDR3 runs to 12 residues. In this sample, this clonotype turned up many times. Antigen unknown. The sample comprised blood. The source is a woman between 25 and 40 years old with Graves' ophthalmopathy. V is TRBV2 and J is TRBJ2-1, with TRBD1 matching 7 bases. Here the CDR3 DNA reads TGTGCCAGCAGGAGGGACAGCAATGAGCAGTTCTTC. As protein: CASRRDSNEQFF.